What follows are 11 T cell receptor beta chains derived from one specimen sequenced in a study of T cell responses to AZD1222 COVID-19 vaccine. Here immunoSEQ multiplex PCR was the method, and the copy in TCRdb shows in-frame clones only, minus some. The profile covers about 160,000 clones, with approximately 91% appearing a single time and around 3.8% taken by the ten largest. Sample: peripheral blood, taken 28 days after the second AZD1222 dose. These receptors were collected from an adult who received the AZD1222 COVID-19 vaccine.

The chain combines TRBV18 with TRBJ1-1; the D is unclear. The CDR3 runs to 14 residues. The V gene's germline CDR1 is KGHSH and CDR2 LQKENI. V lost 2 bases to trimming and J lost 6 bases, with 13 bases between them. This CDR3 is CASSPFAGGSEAFF. The CDR3 DNA reads as TGTGCCAGCTCACCATTTGCGGGCGGATCTGAAGCTTTCTTT.

The chain employs TRBV10-2 and TRBJ1-1; 11 nucleotides align to TRBD1. The J segment lost 1 base and the V segment lost 3 bases, leaving 4 bases of the junction unmatched. CDR1 WSHSY and CDR2 SAAADI come from the germline V gene. The CDR3 sequence is 16 residues long. The CDR3 DNA reads TGCGCCAGCAGTGAAGGACAGGGGGCGGGGAACACTGAAGCTTTCTTT. Translating it yields CASSEGQGAGNTEAFF.

The chain couples TRBV7-6 to TRBJ2-7, with D unclear. With 3 bases removed from V and 2 bases from J, the gap between germline ends came to 14 bases. CDR1 is SGHVS and CDR2 is FNYEAQ in the germline V gene. The CDR3 spans 15 residues. The CDR3 coding sequence is TGTGCCAGCAGCTTGGGCGAAGCCGACGCCTACGAGCAGTACTTC. Its protein is CASSLGEADAYEQYF.

J is TRBJ1-5 and V is TRBV7-9; no clear D gene. V was clipped by 1 base and J by 9 bases, with 13 bases between them. The CDR3 spans 14 residues. From germline, CDR1 is SEHNR and CDR2 FQNEAQ (reference sequence). As DNA, the CDR3 is TGTGCCAGCAGCTTAGATGGGGATTTCCGGCCCCAGCATTTT. It codes for CASSLDGDFRPQHF.

The genes are TRBV24-1 and TRBJ2-3; 10 positions match TRBD1. The CDR3 has 15 residues. V dropped 7 bases and J dropped 4; count of bases not matched to a gene: 7. Germline V CDR1 and CDR2: KGHDR, SFDVKD. The chain's CDR3 is CATRPGQGSSDTQYF. The CDR3 bases are TGTGCCACCAGACCGGGACAGGGGAGTTCAGATACGCAGTATTTT.

J is TRBJ2-2 and V is TRBV2; no firm D call. The CDR3 loop spans 15 amino acids. The V end was cut by 4 bases, the J end by 0 bases, with 9 bases between. In germline, CDR1 is SNHLY, CDR2 FYNNEI. CDR3 sequence: CASSATASNTGELFF. CDR3 DNA sequence: TGTGCCAGCAGTGCGACGGCGTCGAACACCGGGGAGCTGTTTTTT.

V is TRBV21-1 and J is TRBJ1-3. TRBV21-1 is tagged as a pseudogene. The length of the CDR3 is 19 residues. The CDR3 sequence: CASSKGRRQAGRSGNTIYF. DNA of the CDR3: TGTGCCAGCAGCAAAGGGAGGCGTCAGGCAGGCCGCTCTGGAAACACCATATATTTT.

The CDR3 reads CASSSGLQETQYF. CDR3 nucleotide sequence: TGTGCCAGCAGCAGCGGGCTCCAAGAGACCCAGTACTTC. The chain recombines TRBV11-1 with TRBJ2-5; tentatively, D is TRBD2 (6 bases). This CDR3 has 13 residues. Germline-derived CDR1 and CDR2 are SGHAT and FQDESV (reference sequence). The V end was cut by 5 bases, the J end by 1 base, with 8 bases between.

This clone has a single count. The chain uses TRBV5-6 and TRBJ1-3, with unresolved D. Trimming stripped 4 bases from V and 3 bases from J, with 11 bases between. This CDR3 comprises 14 residues. Germline lookup yields CDR1 SGHDT and CDR2 YYEEEE. This CDR3 reads CASSVDGFGNTIYF. As DNA, the CDR3 is TGTGCCAGCAGCGTGGACGGCTTTGGAAACACCATATATTTT.

The chain links TRBV7-6 to TRBJ1-3; D is unclear. The CDR3 length is 15 residues. V lost 3 bases and J lost 0, with 9 bases in between. Looked up from germline, CDR1 is SGHVS and CDR2 is FNYEAQ. The DNA for the CDR3 is TGTGCCAGCAGCTTGTGGCCTAGCTCTGGAAACACCATATATTTT. Protein product: CASSLWPSSGNTIYF.

The sample holds a few counts of this clone. The V and J genes are TRBV7-9 and TRBJ1-4, with 8 bases matching TRBD1. Germline CDR1 is SEHNR and CDR2 is FQNEAQ (reference sequence). Trimming at V came to 3 bases and at J to 8 bases, leaving 8 bases not matched to a gene. This CDR3 has 15 amino acids. CDR3 in amino acids: CASSFLRGRPEKLFF. The DNA of the CDR3 is TGTGCCAGCAGCTTTCTCAGGGGGCGCCCAGAAAAACTGTTTTTT.